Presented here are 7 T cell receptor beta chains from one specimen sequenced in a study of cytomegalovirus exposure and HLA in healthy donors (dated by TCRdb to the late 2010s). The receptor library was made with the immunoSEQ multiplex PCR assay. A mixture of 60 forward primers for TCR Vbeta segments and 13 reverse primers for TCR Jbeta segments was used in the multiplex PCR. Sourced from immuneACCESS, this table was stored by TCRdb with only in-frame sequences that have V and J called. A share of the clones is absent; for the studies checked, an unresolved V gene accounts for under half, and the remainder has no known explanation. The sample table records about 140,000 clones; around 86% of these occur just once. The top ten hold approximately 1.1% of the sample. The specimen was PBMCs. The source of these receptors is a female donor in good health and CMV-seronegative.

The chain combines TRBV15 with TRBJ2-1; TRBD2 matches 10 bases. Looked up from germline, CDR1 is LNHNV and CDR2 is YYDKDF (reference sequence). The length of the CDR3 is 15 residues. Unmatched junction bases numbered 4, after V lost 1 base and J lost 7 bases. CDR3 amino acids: CATSRVQTSGNEQFF. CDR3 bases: TGTGCCACCAGCAGAGTCCAGACTAGCGGGAATGAGCAGTTCTTC.

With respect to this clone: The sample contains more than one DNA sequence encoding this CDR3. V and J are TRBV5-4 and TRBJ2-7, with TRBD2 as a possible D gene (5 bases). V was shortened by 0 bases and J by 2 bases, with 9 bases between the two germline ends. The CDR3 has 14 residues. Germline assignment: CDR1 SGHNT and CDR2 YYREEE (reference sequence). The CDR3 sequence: CASSLDRGPYEQYF. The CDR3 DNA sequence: TGTGCCAGCAGCTTGGACAGAGGGCCCTACGAGCAGTACTTC.

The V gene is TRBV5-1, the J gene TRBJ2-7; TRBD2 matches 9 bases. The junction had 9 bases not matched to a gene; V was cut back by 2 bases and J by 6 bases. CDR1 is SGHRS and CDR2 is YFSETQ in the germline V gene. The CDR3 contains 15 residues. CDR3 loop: CASSLTSGHGAEQYF. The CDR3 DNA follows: TGCGCCAGCAGCTTAACTAGCGGGCACGGGGCCGAGCAGTACTTC.

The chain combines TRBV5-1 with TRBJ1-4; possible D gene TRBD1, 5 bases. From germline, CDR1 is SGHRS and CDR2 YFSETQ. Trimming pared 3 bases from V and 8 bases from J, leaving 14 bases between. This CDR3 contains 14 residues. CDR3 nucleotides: TGCGCCAGCAGCTCCTCGGCGGGGGGGGAAAAACTGTTTTTT. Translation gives CASSSSAGGEKLFF.

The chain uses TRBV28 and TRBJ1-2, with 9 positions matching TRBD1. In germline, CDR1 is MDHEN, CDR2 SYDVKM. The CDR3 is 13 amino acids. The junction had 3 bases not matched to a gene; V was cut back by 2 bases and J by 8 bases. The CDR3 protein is CASSLGTGRGYTF. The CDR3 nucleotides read TGTGCCAGCAGTTTAGGGACAGGGCGAGGCTACACCTTC.

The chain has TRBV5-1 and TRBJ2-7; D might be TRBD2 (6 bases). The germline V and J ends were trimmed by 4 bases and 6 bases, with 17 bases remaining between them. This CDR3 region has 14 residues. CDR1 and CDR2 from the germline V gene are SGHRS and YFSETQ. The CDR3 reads CASSRTGGGFEQYF. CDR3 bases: TGCGCCAGCAGCCGCACAGGTGGGGGGTTCGAGCAGTACTTC.

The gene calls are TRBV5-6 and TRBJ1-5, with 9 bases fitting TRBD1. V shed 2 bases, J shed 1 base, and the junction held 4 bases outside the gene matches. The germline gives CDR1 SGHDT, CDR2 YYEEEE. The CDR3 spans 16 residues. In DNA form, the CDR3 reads TGTGCCAGCAGCTTTACAGGGGGCATGAGCAATCAGCCCCAGCATTTT. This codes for CASSFTGGMSNQPQHF.